These T cell receptor beta chains were read from a single sample in a study of PD-1 blockade in classical Hodgkin lymphoma. Assay: immunoSEQ multiplex PCR; the TCRdb copy retains only in-frame clones and omits some. The data show 2,500 to 3,000 clones, with roughly 65% seen just once and 25% to 35% held by the top ten. Sequenced material: CD8+ T cells from blood, taken at baseline. The receptors here all came from a human donor with classical Hodgkin lymphoma. CDR3s include the opening cysteine and the closing phenylalanine or tryptophan. The order of the fields is D gene, clone size, J gene, V gene, CDR3 protein, CDR3 DNA. A D gene is named only where the DNA matches it firmly. Clone size is given for some rows only: seen once, a few or many times, or a class if the clone is expanded.

TRBD2	.	TRBJ2-1	TRBV27	CASGSGRAVNEQFF	TGTGCCAGCGGTAGCGGGAGGGCGGTCAATGAGCAGTTCTTC
TRBD1	.	TRBJ2-7	TRBV4-1	CASSQGQGAYEQYF	TGCGCCAGCAGCCAAGGACAGGGTGCCTACGAGCAGTACTTC
TRBD2	.	TRBJ2-2	TRBV27	CASSLGGGANTGELFF	TGTGCCAGCAGTTTAGGGGGAGGGGCGAACACCGGGGAGCTGTTTTTT
.	.	TRBJ2-4	TRBV6-5	CASRPGVIAKNIQYF	TGTGCCAGCAGACCGGGGGTCATAGCCAAAAACATTCAGTACTTC
.	few	TRBJ2-7	TRBV4-2	CASSPQGGEGLYEQYF	TGTGCCAGCAGCCCACAAGGGGGGGAGGGCCTCTACGAGCAGTACTTC
.	.	TRBJ2-6	TRBV5-4	CASSWGSGANVLTF	TGTGCCAGCAGTTGGGGGTCTGGGGCCAACGTCCTGACTTTC
.	.	TRBJ2-2	TRBV7-6	CASSPFGTGELFF	TGTGCCAGCAGCCCCTTTGGGACCGGGGAGCTGTTTTTT
.	.	TRBJ2-5	TRBV19	CASSQEETQYF	TGTGCCAGTAGCCAAGAGGAGACCCAGTACTTC
.	.	TRBJ2-7	TRBV4-1	CASSQVGVTPTEQYF	TGCGCCAGCAGCCAAGTTGGCGTGACGCCTACCGAGCAGTACTTC
.	.	TRBJ2-2	TRBV2	CASSAGLMNTGELFF	TGTGCCAGCAGTGCTGGACTGATGAACACCGGGGAGCTGTTTTTT
TRBD2	.	TRBJ2-1	TRBV7-9	CASSLVSGGPPEQFF	TGTGCCAGCAGCTTAGTATCGGGAGGGCCTCCTGAGCAGTTCTTC
.	.	TRBJ2-2	TRBV29-1	CSAGSRSGELFF	TGCAGCGCCGGTTCGCGGTCCGGGGAGCTGTTTTTT
TRBD2	.	TRBJ2-7	TRBV5-7	CASSLMASGLVYEQYF	TGTGCCAGCAGCTTGATGGCTAGCGGGCTCGTCTACGAGCAGTACTTC
.	.	TRBJ2-2	TRBV4-1	CASSQDIWAGELFF	TGCGCCAGCAGCCAAGACATATGGGCCGGGGAGCTGTTTTTT
.	.	TRBJ2-5	TRBV27	CASSSPVSETQYF	TGTGCCAGCAGTTCGCCAGTGTCGGAGACCCAGTACTTC
.	few	TRBJ2-7	TRBV7-9	CASSSQISYEQYF	TGTGCCAGCAGCTCGCAAATCTCCTACGAGCAGTACTTC
.	.	TRBJ2-7	TRBV7-9	CASSLRREYSYEQYF	TGTGCCAGCAGCTTACGGCGGGAATACTCCTACGAGCAGTACTTC
TRBD1	.	TRBJ2-7	TRBV25-1	CASSLRQGGTYEQYF	TGTGCCAGCAGTTTAAGACAGGGGGGCACCTACGAGCAGTACTTC
.	.	TRBJ1-5	TRBV7-8	CASSLDAGDPPQHF	TGTGCCAGCAGCTTAGACGCAGGGGATCCGCCCCAGCATTTT
.	few	TRBJ1-2	TRBV27	CASSLGIQGHEGYTF	TGTGCCAGCAGTTTGGGGATACAGGGCCATGAGGGCTACACCTTC
.	.	TRBJ2-1	TRBV5-4	CASSLSGPSKNEQFF	TGTGCCAGCAGCTTGTCGGGCCCTAGCAAGAATGAGCAGTTCTTC
TRBD2	.	TRBJ2-7	TRBV11-2	CASSLGRESSYEQYF	TGTGCCAGCAGCTTAGGGCGGGAGTCTAGTTACGAGCAGTACTTC
.	.	TRBJ2-1	TRBV7-9	CASSPGRNEQFF	TGTGCCAGCAGCCCGGGAAGGAATGAGCAGTTCTTC
.	.	TRBJ2-3	TRBV7-9	CASSLGDTDTQYF	TGTGCCAGCAGCTTGGGGGACACAGATACGCAGTATTTT
.	.	TRBJ2-7	TRBV14	CASSLSWGEQYF	TGTGCCAGCAGCCTGTCGTGGGGCGAGCAGTACTTC
TRBD2	.	TRBJ2-6	TRBV5-5	CASSSRPLLAGAGANVLTF	TGTGCCAGCAGCTCTCGACCCTTATTGGCGGGAGCTGGGGCCAACGTCCTGACTTTC
TRBD2	.	TRBJ2-7	TRBV27	CASSLMASGLVYEQYF	TGTGCCAGCAGCTTGATGGCTAGCGGGCTCGTCTACGAGCAGTACTTC
TRBD1	.	TRBJ2-1	TRBV19	CASSMRTGPTYNEQFF	TGTGCCAGTAGTATGAGGACAGGACCAACCTACAATGAGCAGTTCTTC
TRBD1	few	TRBJ2-1	TRBV6-6	CASTITGTGGDEQFF	TGTGCCAGCACCATAACCGGGACAGGGGGCGATGAGCAGTTCTTC
TRBD1	.	TRBJ1-1	TRBV2	CASSEPWRGPGTEAFF	TGTGCCAGCAGTGAACCCTGGAGGGGGCCGGGGACTGAAGCTTTCTTT
.	.	TRBJ2-7	TRBV25-1	CASRTDSEYEQYF	TGTGCCAGCCGGACAGACAGCGAATACGAGCAGTACTTC
.	once	TRBJ1-1	TRBV4-1	CASSQVAMNTEAFF	TGCGCCAGCAGCCAAGTGGCTATGAACACTGAAGCTTTCTTT
.	.	TRBJ2-7	TRBV18	CASSSLNYEQYF	TGTGCCAGCTCATCTTTGAACTACGAGCAGTACTTC
.	.	TRBJ2-6	TRBV27	CASSLSIEDAFGANVLTF	TGTGCCAGCAGTTTATCGATTGAGGATGCTTTTGGGGCCAACGTCCTGACTTTC
TRBD2	few	TRBJ2-3	TRBV5-1	CASSMGLVMSDTQYF	TGCGCCAGCAGCATGGGACTAGTGATGTCAGATACGCAGTATTTT
.	.	TRBJ2-1	TRBV6-1	CASTPRGRPNEQFF	TGTGCCAGCACCCCCCGGGGGAGGCCCAATGAGCAGTTCTTC
.	.	TRBJ1-5	TRBV19	CASSIDSWNQPQHF	TGTGCCAGTAGCATAGACAGTTGGAATCAGCCCCAGCATTTT